These 22 T cell receptor beta chains came from one sample sequenced in a study of T-cell reconstitution after alpha-beta-depleted transplantation in children. Preparing the TCRbeta library involved the use of unique molecular identifiers. TCRdb ran MiXCR on the PCR reads and lists one entry per CDR3 protein. The repertoire holds 700,000 to 950,000 distinct CDR3 sequences, with around 15% as singletons. Material: PBMCs, mostly from graft donor cells, obtained 360 days after TCRalphabeta/CD19-depleted stem cell transplant. These receptors were obtained from a male patient between 5 and 17 years old who had a stem cell transplant for acute lymphoblastic leukemia, so the T cells may come from the graft donor.

The chain joins TRBV5-1 to TRBJ2-1; D is possibly TRBD2 (5 bases). CDR3 length equals 15 residues. Germline lookup yields CDR1 SGHRS and CDR2 YFSETQ. V lost 5 bases, J lost 0 bases, and 12 bases lay in between. This chain's CDR3 is CASRAQRSSYNEQFF. CDR3 nucleotide sequence: TGCGCCAGCAGGGCTCAGCGGAGCTCCTACAATGAGCAGTTCTTC.

This clonotype was detected many times. V usage is TRBV12-3 or TRBV12-4 and J usage is TRBJ2-2; D remains unclear. V was pared by 7 bases and J by 4 bases, with 4 bases between. This CDR3 spans 11 amino acids. CDR3 in DNA: TGTGCCAGCACCTCCACCGGGGAGCTGTTTTTT. Protein product: CASTSTGELFF.

CDR3 in amino acids: CASSLAGGGLGTGELFF. CDR3 DNA: TGTGCCAGCAGCTTAGCAGGGGGTGGCTTGGGCACCGGGGAGCTGTTTTTT. The chain combines TRBV7-8 with TRBJ2-2, with D perhaps TRBD1 (6 bases). Germline values: CDR1 SGHVS, CDR2 FQNEAQ. Trimming cost V 0 bases and J 4 bases, with 15 bases left between them. The CDR3 totals 17 residues.

The genes are TRBV12-3 or TRBV12-4 and TRBJ1-2, with D possibly being TRBD1 (6 bases). This CDR3 has 14 residues. Between the trimmed V and J ends, which lost 2 bases and 7 bases, there was a span of 14 bases. The CDR3 sequence: CASSLRRGLVGYTF. The CDR3 region has the DNA TGTGCCAGCAGTTTACGCAGGGGACTGGTTGGCTACACCTTC.

The J gene is TRBJ2-2, the V gene TRBV7-8; D not certain. The V end was cut by 4 bases, the J end by 1 base, with 7 bases between. The CDR3 spans 14 residues. Germline V gives CDR1 SGHVS, CDR2 FQNEAQ. CDR3 coding DNA: TGTGCCAGCAGCTGGCGCGGGAACACCGGGGAGCTGTTTTTT. Translating it yields CASSWRGNTGELFF.

This clonotype was seen ten or more times. The chain uses TRBV27 and TRBJ1-2; D unresolved. Trimming pared 4 bases from V and 8 bases from J, leaving 17 bases between. The CDR3 totals 14 residues. CDR1 and CDR2 from the germline V gene are MNHEY and SMNVEV (reference sequence). The DNA for the CDR3 is TGTGCCAGCAGTTACTTAGGAGAGCTCTGGGGCTACACCTTC. It translates to CASSYLGELWGYTF.

This sequence joins TRBV12-3 or TRBV12-4 and TRBJ2-5, with a tentative D call TRBD2 (6 bases). V shed 2 bases and J shed 5 bases, with 15 bases lying between them. The CDR3 covers 15 residues. The CDR3 spells CASSLRGGGGETQYF. The CDR3 DNA sequence: TGTGCCAGCAGTTTAAGGGGAGGTGGAGGCGAGACCCAGTACTTC.

This clonotype came up many times. V is TRBV6-5 and J is TRBJ1-3; D is undetermined. In germline, CDR1 is MNHEY, CDR2 SVGAGI. The CDR3 spans 15 residues. The germline V and J ends were trimmed by 5 bases and 0 bases, with 11 bases remaining between them. The CDR3 region has the DNA TGTGCCAGCAGTATCCCGGGCAACTCTGGAAACACCATATATTTT. This codes for CASSIPGNSGNTIYF.

The table lists this clonotype with a few counts. The chain combines TRBV9 with TRBJ2-1; D not resolved. The germline V gene has CDR1 SGDLS and CDR2 YYNGEE. The CDR3 spans 12 residues. Trimming took 3 bases from V and 10 from J, leaving 11 bases between them. CDR3 bases: TGTGCCAGCAGCGCACGGTCATCCGAGCAGTTCTTC. Translation gives CASSARSSEQFF.

This clonotype has just a few counts. The chain recombines TRBV20-1 with TRBJ2-7, with TRBD2 matching over 8 bases. The CDR3 contains 14 residues. V lost 0 bases and J lost 0; bases outside the gene matches: 1. Germline CDR1 is DFQATT and CDR2 is SNEGSKA (reference sequence). For the CDR3, the DNA is TGCAGTGCTAGAGATCGGGAGGGCTCCTACGAGCAGTACTTC. It codes for CSARDREGSYEQYF.

This clonotype was counted at least ten times. The chain couples TRBV7-3 to TRBJ2-1; the match to TRBD2 covers 7 bases. Germline CDR1 reads SGHTA; CDR2 reads FQGTGA. The CDR3 runs to 16 residues. V shed 5 bases, J shed 4 bases, and the junction held 11 bases outside the gene matches. The CDR3 bases are TGTGCCAGCAGCGATTTGGGTATGGGAGGGTACAATGAGCAGTTCTTC. This encodes CASSDLGMGGYNEQFF.

This rearrangement joins TRBV11-2 to TRBJ2-1, with D possibly TRBD2 on 6 matching bases. The V and J ends lost 4 bases and 2 bases respectively, with 18 bases between them. The germline V gene encodes CDR1 SGHAT and CDR2 FQNNGV. CDR3 size: 17 residues. The CDR3 DNA reads TGTGCCAGCAGCTCATTCCTACAGTGGGGGGCCTACAATGAGCAGTTCTTC. It translates to CASSSFLQWGAYNEQFF.

This clonotype was seen a few times. The genes are TRBV21-1 and TRBJ1-5. TRBV21-1 is annotated as a pseudogene. The CDR3 covers 13 residues. The CDR3 region is CASITLGNQPQHF. The CDR3 DNA follows: TGTGCCAGCATTACCCTCGGAAATCAGCCCCAGCATTTT.

V gene TRBV2 combines with J gene TRBJ2-1; 12 bases align to TRBD2. V dropped 4 bases and J dropped 4; count of bases not matched to a gene: 11. The length of the CDR3 is 18 residues. The germline gives CDR1 SNHLY, CDR2 FYNNEI. CDR3 residues: CASSVPGPLAGGYNEQFF. The CDR3 DNA is TGTGCCAGCAGTGTACCAGGTCCTCTAGCGGGAGGGTACAATGAGCAGTTCTTC.

This clonotype was seen a few times. This rearrangement joins TRBV5-1 to TRBJ2-1; D remains unclear. The CDR3 consists of 14 residues. Germline assignment: CDR1 SGHRS and CDR2 YFSETQ. V was cut by 0 bases and J by 3 bases, with 7 bases left in between. The DNA for the CDR3 is TGCGCCAGCAGCTTGGGGCGGATCTACAATGAGCAGTTCTTC. It codes for CASSLGRIYNEQFF.

The rearrangement uses TRBV12-3 or TRBV12-4 and TRBJ2-3; D unclear. V lost 7 bases to trimming and J lost 4 bases, with 18 bases between them. The CDR3 is 15 amino acids. The DNA of the CDR3 is TGTGCCAGCACCCTCGTTTTTGAACATCCAGATACGCAGTATTTT. Protein sequence: CASTLVFEHPDTQYF.

This clonotype was detected only a few times. The chain is built from TRBV3-1 and TRBJ2-1, with 12 nucleotides matching TRBD2. This CDR3 has 15 residues. J lost 8 bases, V lost 1 base, and 3 bases had no gene match. Germline assignment: CDR1 LGHDT and CDR2 YNNKEL (reference sequence). The CDR3 DNA sequence: TGTGCCAGCAGCCAAGGGACTAGCGGGGCCTATGAGCAGTTCTTC. Encoded protein: CASSQGTSGAYEQFF.

The rearrangement joins TRBV20-1 to TRBJ2-2; D is perhaps TRBD1 (5 bases). Germline V lookup: CDR1 DFQATT, CDR2 SNEGSKA (reference sequence). Trimming stripped 0 bases from V and 1 base from J, with 6 bases between. The CDR3 is 14 amino acids. CDR3 residues: CSARDRGNTGELFF. The CDR3 region has the DNA TGCAGTGCTAGAGATAGGGGGAACACCGGGGAGCTGTTTTTT.

For the CDR3, the DNA is TGTGCCAGCAGTTTTGTCCGGGTCGAGAGCTCTGGGGCCAACGTCCTGACTTTC. It yields the protein CASSFVRVESSGANVLTF. The rearrangement uses TRBV12-3 or TRBV12-4 and TRBJ2-6, with D hard to call. This CDR3 spans 18 amino acids. Trimming removed 3 bases from V and 0 bases from J, with 15 bases in between.

The V call is TRBV12-3 or TRBV12-4, the J call TRBJ1-5; D might be TRBD1 (5 bases). This CDR3 has 17 residues. Trimming shortened V by 3 bases and J by 3 bases, and 18 bases separated the two germline ends. The CDR3 coding sequence is TGTGCCAGCAGTTTCACTGCAGGGAGGTTGGACAATCAGCCCCAGCATTTT. Protein product: CASSFTAGRLDNQPQHF.

The genes are TRBV12-3 or TRBV12-4 and TRBJ1-5; weak D call: TRBD1 (5 bases). Trimming took 7 bases from V and 5 from J, leaving 15 bases between them. CDR3 size: 14 residues. The CDR3 DNA sequence: TGTGCCAGCACCGGGGCAGTGGGAGATCAGCCCCAGCATTTT. Residues: CASTGAVGDQPQHF.

The J gene is TRBJ2-3, the V gene TRBV7-3; 8 bases are shared with TRBD1. CDR1 SGHTA and CDR2 FQGTGA come from the germline V gene. V gave up 1 base and J gave up 3 bases; unmatched junction bases: 6. This CDR3 comprises 16 residues. The DNA of the CDR3 is TGTGCCAGCAGCTTAAGCCGACAGGGGACGACAGATACGCAGTATTTT. It translates to CASSLSRQGTTDTQYF.